One sample yielded the 19 T cell receptor beta chains listed below, sequenced in a study of blood T cell repertoires in COVID-19. Sequenced by immunoSEQ multiplex PCR; TCRdb stores in-frame clones only, minus some. The repertoire holds around 170,000 clones, with 70% to 90% as singletons. The source material was peripheral blood. Source of these receptors: a man aged 55 to 70 with COVID-19, enrolled during active disease.

This clone was seen only once. This chain joins TRBV29-1 and TRBJ1-5; the D gene is possibly TRBD1 (5 bases). The germline V and J ends were trimmed by 6 bases and 2 bases, with 8 bases remaining between them. The V gene's germline CDR1 is SQVTM and CDR2 ANQGSEA. CDR3 length equals 12 residues. The CDR3 nucleotides are TGCAGCGTGCGGGACGGCAATCAGCCCCAGCATTTT. This codes for CSVRDGNQPQHF. Using reference TRBV29-1 and TRBJ1-5 for the parts outside the CDR3, the full variable domain is SAVISQKPSRDICQRGTSLTIQCQVDSQVTMMFWYRQQPGQSLTLIATANQGSEATYESGFVIDKFPISRPNLTFSTLTVSNMSPEDSSIYLCSVRDGNQPQHFGDGTRLSIL.

Turning to this clone: This CDR3 is also generated by other DNA sequences in the sample. The chain links TRBV7-9 to TRBJ1-4; D not certain. Germline CDR1 and CDR2: SEHNR and FQNEAQ (reference sequence). The CDR3 runs to 14 residues. Trimming took 5 bases from V and 5 from J, leaving 12 bases between them. The CDR3, as DNA: TGTGCCAGCAGCCTTAGGACTCTGAATGAAAAACTGTTTTTT. It codes for CASSLRTLNEKLFF.

The chain carries TRBV2 and TRBJ1-1, with 7 positions matching TRBD1. Trimming took 6 bases from V and 1 from J; bases not matched to a gene: 8. CDR3 length: 15 amino acids. Germline CDR1 and CDR2: SNHLY and FYNNEI. CDR3: CASRPGTVKNTEAFF. As DNA, the CDR3 is TGTGCCAGCAGACCCGGGACAGTAAAGAACACTGAAGCTTTCTTT.

This chain connects TRBV21-1 to TRBJ2-7; the listed D gene, TRBD2, was not tested against the DNA. TRBV21-1 is a listed pseudogene. The CDR3 runs to 15 residues. CDR3 in amino acids: CASSRPFRGKYEQYF. The CDR3 coding sequence is TGTGCCAGCAGCAGGCCTTTCCGGGGAAAGTACGAGCAGTACTTC.

The V gene is TRBV5-8, the J gene TRBJ2-7; tentatively, D is TRBD2 (7 bases). This CDR3 comprises 14 residues. The germline V and J ends were trimmed by 1 base and 6 bases, with 14 bases remaining between them. CDR1 is SGHTS, CDR2 YDEGEE, per germline. The CDR3 spells CASSLRGRGREQYF. In nucleotides, the CDR3 is TGTGCCAGCAGCTTGCGAGGGCGGGGGCGCGAGCAGTACTTC.

The chain joins TRBV6-2 or TRBV6-3 to TRBJ2-4, with 9 positions matching TRBD2. V trimming: 5 bases; J trimming: 1 base; junction bases outside the gene matches: 3. Germline V gene lookup returns CDR1 MNHEY and CDR2 SVGEGT. The CDR3 loop spans 15 amino acids. The chain's CDR3 is CASSVTSGAKNIQYF. CDR3 DNA sequence: TGTGCCAGCAGTGTGACTAGCGGTGCCAAAAACATTCAGTACTTC.

The chain links TRBV3-1 (or the pseudogene TRBV3-2) to TRBJ2-1; 11 bases map to TRBD2. The germline V gene has CDR1 LGHDT and CDR2 YNNKEL (reference sequence). After removal of 6 bases from V and 4 bases from J, the junction contained 5 bases not matched to a gene. The CDR3 consists of 15 residues. CDR3 in amino acids: CASSPSGGTYNEQFF. In DNA, the CDR3 is TGTGCCAGCAGTCCTAGCGGGGGGACATACAATGAGCAGTTCTTC.

J is TRBJ2-2 and V is TRBV18; D is possibly TRBD1 (6 bases). The CDR3 loop spans 18 amino acids. Trimming left V 3 bases short and J 6 bases short, with 23 bases between. Germline V gene data show CDR1 as KGHSH and CDR2 as LQKENI. The CDR3 reads CASSPPLQGIMQAGELFF. In DNA, the CDR3 is TGTGCCAGCTCACCCCCTCTCCAGGGGATTATGCAGGCCGGGGAGCTGTTTTTT.

V gene TRBV6-5 combines with J gene TRBJ1-1; 9 nucleotides agree with TRBD1. The junction had 5 bases not matched to a gene; V was cut back by 5 bases and J by 4 bases. Germline loops: CDR1 MNHEY, CDR2 SVGAGI. The CDR3 has 14 residues. CDR3 nucleotide sequence: TGTGCCAGCAGTAAGACAGGGGGTACCACTGAAGCTTTCTTT. Amino acid sequence: CASSKTGGTTEAFF.

The V gene is TRBV15, the J gene TRBJ1-6; 8 positions agree with TRBD1. The CDR3 has 15 residues. The J segment lost 3 bases and the V segment lost 3 bases, leaving 1 base of the junction unmatched. Per germline, CDR1 LNHNV and CDR2 YYDKDF (reference sequence). CDR3 loop: CATSRGQVYNSPLHF. The CDR3 bases are TGTGCCACCAGCAGGGGACAGGTCTATAATTCACCCCTCCACTTT.

The CDR3 here is CASSYSGSYGYTF. For the CDR3, the DNA is TGTGCCAGCAGTTACTCGGGGAGCTATGGCTACACCTTC. This rearrangement joins TRBV6-5 to TRBJ1-2, with D hard to call. Germline V gene sequence: CDR1 MNHEY, CDR2 SVGAGI. This CDR3 has 13 amino acids. Trimming shortened V by 0 bases and J by 4 bases, and 6 bases separated the two germline ends.

The rearrangement joins TRBV7-2 to TRBJ1-5; no clear D gene. The CDR3 spans 13 residues. V was trimmed by 5 bases and J by 5 bases, leaving 10 bases between them. Germline loops: CDR1 SGHTA, CDR2 FQGNSA. The CDR3 nucleotides read TGTGCCAGCAGCGTCTCTCCGGATCAGCCCCAGCATTTT. This translates into CASSVSPDQPQHF.

This clone was seen more than once but under ten times. This rearrangement joins TRBV18 to TRBJ2-7; 8 nucleotides align to TRBD1. The junction had 9 bases not matched to a gene; V was cut back by 5 bases and J by 3 bases. Per germline, CDR1 KGHSH and CDR2 LQKENI. The CDR3 contains 15 residues. This CDR3 reads CASSTGTGPFYEQYF. CDR3 sequence (DNA): TGTGCCAGCTCAACCGGGACAGGACCGTTCTACGAGCAGTACTTC.

The chain employs TRBV10-1 and TRBJ2-7; TRBD1 aligns across 7 bases. Germline-derived CDR1 and CDR2 are WNHNN and SYGVQD (reference sequence). The length of the CDR3 is 15 residues. J lost 1 base, V lost 5 bases, and 8 bases had no gene match. This CDR3 is CASSPPGQPSYEQYF. In nucleotides, the CDR3 is TGCGCCAGCAGTCCGCCGGGACAGCCTTCCTACGAGCAGTACTTC.

The chain employs TRBV10-2 and TRBJ1-5; D possibly corresponds to TRBD1 (6 bases). CDR1 and CDR2 (germline): WSHSY, SAAADI. The CDR3 is 15 residues long. V lost 2 bases, J lost 7 bases, and 15 bases lay in between. Here the CDR3 reads CASSEGRGSGQPQHF. The CDR3 DNA is TGCGCCAGCAGTGAGGGCAGGGGATCTGGCCAGCCCCAGCATTTT.

This chain joins TRBV19 and TRBJ1-2, with unresolved D. The ends were cut back, 7 bases at V and 3 bases at J, with 12 bases in the middle. The CDR3 has 13 amino acids. The germline gives CDR1 LNHDA, CDR2 SQIVND (reference sequence). This chain's CDR3 is CASTRGLYYGYTF. CDR3 sequence (DNA): TGTGCCAGTACGCGCGGGCTGTACTATGGCTACACCTTC.

V and J are TRBV4-2 and TRBJ1-5, with 9 bases aligning to TRBD1. The germline V gene encodes CDR1 LGHNA and CDR2 YNFKEQ. V shed 0 bases, J shed 5 bases, and the junction held 2 bases outside the gene matches. The CDR3 is 15 amino acids. The chain's CDR3 is CASSQEWTGDQPQHF. The CDR3 DNA is TGTGCCAGCAGCCAAGAGTGGACAGGGGATCAGCCCCAGCATTTT.

This chain joins TRBV27 and TRBJ2-1; 7 bases match TRBD1. J gave up 4 bases and V 5 bases, and 5 bases lay outside the gene matches. Germline V gene sequence: CDR1 MNHEY, CDR2 SMNVEV (reference sequence). The length of the CDR3 is 14 residues. The CDR3 sequence: CASSMGQLYNEQFF. The CDR3 DNA is TGTGCCAGCAGTATGGGACAGCTATACAATGAGCAGTTCTTC.

The gene calls are TRBV12-3 or TRBV12-4 and TRBJ1-2; 7 bases fit TRBD1. V shed 8 bases and J 6 bases; nucleotides not matched to a gene: 6. This CDR3 has 12 amino acids. Here the CDR3 DNA reads TGTGCCAGCCTCGCCAGGGGGAATGGCTACACCTTC. It translates to CASLARGNGYTF.